This T cell receptor (beta chain) was captured in a study of somatic mutations in cytotoxic T cells in rheumatoid arthritis. Looked up from germline, CDR1 is SGHAT and CDR2 is FQNNGV. With V trimmed by 3 bases and J by 7 bases, 9 bases remained unmatched. CDR3 length: 15 residues. TCRdb's copy holds only in-frame clones and misses some; the assay was immunoSEQ multiplex PCR. The sample holds over 15,000 clones, under 85% seen once. The V call is TRBV11-2, the J call TRBJ2-5; TRBD2 matches 9 bases. The sample was CD8+ T cells sorted from blood. The TCR comes from a man between 18 and 35 years old with rheumatoid arthritis. DNA of the CDR3: TGTGCCAGCAGCTTCGGCGGGGGGGTTTTTGGGACCCAGTACTTC. Translated: CASSFGGGVFGTQYF.